This T cell receptor beta chain was identified in a study of neurological immune-mediated disorders. This clonotype was found many times. The CDR3 has 13 amino acids. Germline V gives CDR1 GTSNPN, CDR2 SVGIG (reference sequence). After removal of 7 bases from V and 2 bases from J, the junction contained 7 bases not matched to a gene. TCRdb reanalysed the 5' RACE reads using MiXCR and keeps one entry per CDR3 protein. The table has approximately 70,000 distinct CDR3 sequences, roughly 4.9% seen once. Sequenced input: PBMCs. This sequence joins TRBV30 and TRBJ2-7, with 8 nucleotides matching TRBD1. The sequence was collected from an older woman with multiple sclerosis. Here the CDR3 reads CAFHRDRPYEQYF. For the CDR3, the DNA is TGTGCCTTCCATAGGGACAGGCCCTACGAGCAGTACTTC.